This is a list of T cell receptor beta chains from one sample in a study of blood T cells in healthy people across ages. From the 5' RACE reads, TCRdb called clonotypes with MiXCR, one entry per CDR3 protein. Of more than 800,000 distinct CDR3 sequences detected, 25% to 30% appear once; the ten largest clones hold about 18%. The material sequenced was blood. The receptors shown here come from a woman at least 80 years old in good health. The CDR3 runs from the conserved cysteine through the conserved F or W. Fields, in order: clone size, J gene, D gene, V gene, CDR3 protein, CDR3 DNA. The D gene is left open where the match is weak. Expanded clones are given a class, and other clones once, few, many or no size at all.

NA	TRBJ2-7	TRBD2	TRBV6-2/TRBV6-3	CASSYPSTSGGMREQYF	TGTGCCAGCAGTTACCCCTCTACTAGCGGGGGGATGAGGGAGCAGTACTTC
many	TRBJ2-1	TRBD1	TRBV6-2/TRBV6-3	CASSPGTGLGEQFF	TGTGCCAGCAGCCCCGGGACAGGGTTGGGTGAGCAGTTCTTC
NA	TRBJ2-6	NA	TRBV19	CASSTAGTVRSGANVLTF	TGTGCCAGTAGTACCGCCGGGACGGTGCGCTCTGGGGCCAACGTCCTGACTTTC
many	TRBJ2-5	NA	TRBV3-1	CASSQEAGLGKETQYF	TGTGCCAGCAGCCAAGAGGCGGGGTTGGGTAAGGAGACCCAGTACTTC
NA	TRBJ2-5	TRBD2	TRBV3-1	CASSQPGLAGAETQYF	TGTGCCAGCAGCCAACCTGGACTAGCGGGAGCAGAGACCCAATACTTC
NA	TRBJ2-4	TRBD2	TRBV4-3	CAGSGGVGKNIQYF	TGCGCCGGCAGCGGGGGGGTAGGCAAAAACATTCAGTACTTC
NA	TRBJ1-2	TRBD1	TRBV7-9	CASSDSGGGNYGYTF	TGTGCCAGCAGCGATTCAGGGGGCGGTAACTATGGCTACACCTTC
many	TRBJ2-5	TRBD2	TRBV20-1	CSAGRLAGGKTQYF	TGCAGTGCTGGGCGACTAGCGGGGGGCAAGACCCAGTACTTC
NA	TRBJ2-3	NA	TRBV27	CASSLSNRVTDTQYF	TGTGCCAGCAGTTTATCGAACAGGGTCACAGATACGCAGTATTTT
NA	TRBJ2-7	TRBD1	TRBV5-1	CASSLRPQGASYEQYF	TGCGCCAGCAGCTTGCGTCCACAGGGGGCGTCGTACGAGCAGTACTTC
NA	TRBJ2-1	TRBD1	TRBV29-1	CSVWTGKNEQFF	TGCAGCGTGTGGACAGGGAAAAATGAGCAGTTCTTC
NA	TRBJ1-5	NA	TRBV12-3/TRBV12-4	CASSGAISNQPQHF	TGTGCCAGCAGTGGAGCAATTAGCAATCAGCCCCAGCATTTT
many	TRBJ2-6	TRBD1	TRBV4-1	CASSQGGTGTGANVLTF	TGCGCCAGCAGCCAAGGTGGGACAGGTACTGGGGCCAACGTCCTGACTTTC
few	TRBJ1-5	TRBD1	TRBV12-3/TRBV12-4	CASRGPGQGAQPQHF	TGTGCCAGCAGGGGACCGGGACAGGGGGCTCAGCCCCAGCATTTT
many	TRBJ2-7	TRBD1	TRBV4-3	CASGITGQGAGEQYF	TGCGCCAGCGGCATCACGGGACAGGGGGCAGGGGAGCAGTACTTC
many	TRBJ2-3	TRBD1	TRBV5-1	CASSRTGKSPDTQYF	TGCGCCAGCAGCCGGACAGGGAAGTCTCCAGATACGCAGTATTTT
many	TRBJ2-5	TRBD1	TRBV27	CASSKKTGVGETQYF	TGTGCCAGCAGTAAAAAGACAGGGGTAGGAGAGACCCAGTACTTC
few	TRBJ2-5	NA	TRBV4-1	CASRQGGTRGVYGQYF	TGCGCCAGCAGGCAAGGGGGAACCCGAGGGGTCTACGGGCAGTACTTC
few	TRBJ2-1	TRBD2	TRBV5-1	CASSFLRTSGGLNKFF	TGCGCCAGCAGCTTTCTGCGGACTAGCGGGGGTCTAAACAAGTTCTTC
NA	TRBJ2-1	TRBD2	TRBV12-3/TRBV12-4	CASSLGEGNEQFF	TGTGCCAGCAGTTTGGGGGAGGGCAATGAGCAGTTCTTC
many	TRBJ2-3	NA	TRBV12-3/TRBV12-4	CASTGGIGTDTQYF	TGTGCCAGCACCGGGGGTATCGGCACAGATACGCAGTATTTT
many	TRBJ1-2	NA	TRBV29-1	CSVKGRTWRGYTF	TGCAGCGTAAAAGGACGGACCTGGAGGGGCTACACCTTC
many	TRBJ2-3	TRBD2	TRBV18	CASSPGLADTDTQYF	TGTGCCAGCTCACCTGGACTAGCGGACACAGATACGCAGTATTTT
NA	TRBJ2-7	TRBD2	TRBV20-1	CSAFTGQYGRADDEQYF	TGCAGTGCTTTCACTGGACAGTACGGGAGGGCCGACGACGAGCAGTACTTC
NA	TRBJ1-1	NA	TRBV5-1	CASSLQHGGAEAFF	TGCGCCAGCAGCTTGCAACACGGGGGCGCTGAAGCTTTCTTT
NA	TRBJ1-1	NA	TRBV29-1	CSVSDRRAEAFF	TGCAGCGTTTCTGACAGAAGGGCTGAAGCTTTCTTT
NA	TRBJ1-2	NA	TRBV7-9	CASSLENGYTF	TGTGCCAGCAGCTTAGAGAATGGCTACACCTTC
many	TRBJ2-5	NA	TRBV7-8	CASSLWDSGETQYF	TGTGCCAGCAGCTTATGGGATAGCGGAGAGACCCAGTACTTC
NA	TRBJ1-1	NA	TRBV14	CASSSNRVNTEAFF	TGTGCCAGCTCTTCAAACAGGGTGAACACTGAAGCTTTCTTT
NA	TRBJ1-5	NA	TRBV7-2	CASSSQGLTVSNQPQHF	TGTGCCAGCAGCTCACAAGGGTTGACGGTTAGCAATCAGCCCCAGCATTTT
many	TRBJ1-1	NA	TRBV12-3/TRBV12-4	CASSPLSNTEAFF	TGTGCCAGCAGTCCGCTTTCGAACACTGAAGCTTTCTTT
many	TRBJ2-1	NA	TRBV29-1	CSVVSGTYNEQFF	TGCAGCGTTGTGTCAGGGACCTACAATGAGCAGTTCTTC
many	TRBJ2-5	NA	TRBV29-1	CSVGRTVEETQYF	TGCAGCGTTGGTCGAACGGTGGAAGAGACCCAGTACTTC
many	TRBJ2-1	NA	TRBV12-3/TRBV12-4	CASSLRVGGGIYNEQFF	TGTGCCAGCAGCCTTCGGGTAGGGGGGGGCATCTACAATGAGCAGTTCTTC
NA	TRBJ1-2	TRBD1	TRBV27	CASSFDREGSYGYTF	TGTGCCAGCAGTTTTGACAGGGAGGGATCCTATGGCTACACCTTC
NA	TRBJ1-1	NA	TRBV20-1	CSARDTAEGTEAFF	TGCAGTGCTAGAGATACGGCTGAGGGCACTGAAGCTTTCTTT
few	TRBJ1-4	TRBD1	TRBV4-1	CASSQDDRAVEKLFF	TGCGCCAGCAGCCAAGACGACAGGGCCGTTGAAAAACTGTTTTTT
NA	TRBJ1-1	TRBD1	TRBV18	CASSPRTGENTEAFF	TGTGCCAGCTCACCAAGGACAGGGGAGAACACTGAAGCTTTCTTT
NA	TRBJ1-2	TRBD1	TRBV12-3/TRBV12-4	CASSSPDRGYGYTF	TGTGCCAGCAGTTCACCTGACAGGGGATACGGCTACACCTTC
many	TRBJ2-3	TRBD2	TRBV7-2	CASSLAGLATDTQYF	TGTGCCAGCAGCTTAGCTGGACTAGCAACAGATACGCAGTATTTT
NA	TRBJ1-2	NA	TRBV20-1	CSARGGGEAGGYTF	TGCAGTGCTAGAGGAGGTGGAGAAGCCGGGGGCTACACCTTC
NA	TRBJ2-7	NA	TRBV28	CASRGRSYEQYF	TGTGCCAGCAGGGGACGGTCCTACGAGCAGTACTTC
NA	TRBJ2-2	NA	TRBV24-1	CATSDPTRLGYTGELFF	TGTGCCACCAGTGATCCTACAAGGTTGGGCTACACCGGGGAGCTGTTTTTT
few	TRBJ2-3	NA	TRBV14	CASSQVRTLRRTDTRYF	TGTGCCAGCAGCCAAGTACGGACTCTTCGACGCACAGATACGCGGTATTTT
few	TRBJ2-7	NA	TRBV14	CASSQSRRGYEQYF	TGTGCCAGCAGCCAGAGTAGGCGGGGCTACGAGCAGTACTTC
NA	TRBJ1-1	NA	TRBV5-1	CASSLVPGNAEAFF	TGCGCCAGCAGCTTGGTACCGGGGAACGCCGAAGCTTTCTTT
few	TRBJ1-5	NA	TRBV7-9	CASSSRQTGPHQPQHF	TGTGCCAGCAGCTCCCGACAGACAGGACCACATCAGCCCCAGCATTTT
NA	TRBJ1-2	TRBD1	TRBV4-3	CASSQNQGAEGYTF	TGCGCCAGCAGCCAGAATCAGGGGGCGGAAGGCTACACCTTC
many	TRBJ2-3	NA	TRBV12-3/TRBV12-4	CASSARLSSTDTQYF	TGTGCCAGCAGCGCACGCCTCTCTAGCACAGATACGCAGTATTTT
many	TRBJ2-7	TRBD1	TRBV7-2	CASSTNRGPYEQYF	TGTGCCAGCAGTACCAACAGGGGTCCCTACGAGCAGTACTTC
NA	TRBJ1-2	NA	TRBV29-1	CSVPWTESYGYTF	TGCAGCGTTCCTTGGACAGAAAGCTATGGCTACACCTTC
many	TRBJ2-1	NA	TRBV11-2	CASSAMVGGNEQFF	TGTGCCAGCAGCGCAATGGTGGGTGGCAATGAGCAGTTCTTC
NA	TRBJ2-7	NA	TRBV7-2	CASSPYRYEQYF	TGTGCCAGCAGCCCTTATCGCTACGAGCAGTACTTC